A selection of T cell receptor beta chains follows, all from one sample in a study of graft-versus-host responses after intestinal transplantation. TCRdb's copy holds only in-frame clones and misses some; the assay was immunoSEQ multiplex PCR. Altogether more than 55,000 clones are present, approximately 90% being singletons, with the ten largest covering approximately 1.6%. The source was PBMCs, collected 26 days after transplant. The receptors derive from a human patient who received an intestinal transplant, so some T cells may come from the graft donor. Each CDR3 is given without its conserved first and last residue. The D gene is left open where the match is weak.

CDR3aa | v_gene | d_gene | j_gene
ASSPGLISGNTIY | TRBV7-8 | . | TRBJ1-3
ASSDWGVTYNEQF | TRBV2 | . | TRBJ2-1
ASSFTGENTEAF | TRBV27 | TRBD1 | TRBJ1-1
AWSNSVRDTQY | TRBV30 | . | TRBJ2-3
ASSVSAVTGGIDGYT | TRBV9 | TRBD1 | TRBJ1-2
ASSSTLGGEGAF | TRBV5-1 | . | TRBJ1-1
ASSLGLARPDTQY | TRBV5-1 | TRBD2 | TRBJ2-3
ASSAGLVQY | TRBV27 | TRBD2 | TRBJ2-3
ASSVGSMGET | TRBV9 | . | TRBJ1-2
ASSLDRGPRDTQY | TRBV11-2 | . | TRBJ2-3
ASSPLGATGSIYTDTQY | TRBV18 | . | TRBJ2-3